This TCR beta chain was sequenced in a study of T cells in localized non-small cell lung cancer. Findings of the study overall: Tumor samples were not multi-region, leaving intratumor heterogeneity unexcluded. Longer overall survival associated with higher blood T cell density; shorter survival with higher adjacent-lung clonality. Adjacent lung had a median roughly 53 of the 100 largest tumor clones.

The method was immunoSEQ multiplex PCR; TCRdb's version includes in-frame clones alone and lacks a portion of them. Of tens of thousands of clones listed, roughly 83% were seen once; the top ten hold roughly 15%. Germline V lookup: CDR1 SSHAT, CDR2 FNYEAQ (reference sequence). V gave up 5 bases and J gave up 1 base, with 14 bases separating them. The CDR3 loop spans 15 amino acids. As to this clone: Its antigen is not identified.

This TCR was sampled from a man aged 40 to 70 with stage III lung adenocarcinoma. The material sequenced was peripheral blood mononuclear cells, taken before any cancer treatment. The chain joins TRBV7-7 to TRBJ2-5; D is unresolved. Here the CDR3 reads CASSRDDGRQETQYF. In nucleotides, the CDR3 is TGTGCCAGCAGCAGAGACGACGGCCGCCAAGAGACCCAGTACTTC. Filled out from reference TRBV7-7 and TRBJ2-5, the complete variable domain reads GAGVSQSPRYKVTKRGQDVTLRCDPISSHATLYWYQQALGQGPEFLTYFNYEAQPDKSGLPSDRFSAERPEGSISTLTIQRTEQRDSAMYRCASSRDDGRQETQYFGPGTRLLVL.